The clone carrying this T cell receptor (beta chain) was recorded at least ten times. Its antigen remains unidentified. The CDR3 end falls 3 residues outside the read, so it is completed with the germline J gene. Within the sample, other DNA sequences also encode this same CDR3. The data are from a study of T cell clonality in common variable immunodeficiency. Notes on the study in general: The cause of increased CVID clonality remains unclear without subpopulation sequencing. Shared TCRbeta clones were fewer between CVID subjects than controls.

The method was immunoSEQ multiplex PCR; TCRdb's version includes in-frame clones alone and lacks a portion of them. This sample has approximately 44,000 clones, each found more than once. Most patients and controls had Caucasian heritage. With V trimmed by 1 base and J by 7 bases, 4 bases remained unmatched. CDR3 length equals 15 residues. Germline lookup yields CDR1 MNHNS and CDR2 SASEGT. The chain links TRBV6-1 to TRBJ2-1, with 10 bases that match TRBD2. This receptor was taken from a person aged 18 to 75 in good health. Sequenced material: peripheral blood mononuclear cells. The covered CDR3 bases are TGTGCCAGCAGTGAAGAGCTAGCGGGAGCAAATGAG. Amino acids: CASSEELAGANE. The entire CDR3 protein is CASSEELAGANEQFF.